This T cell receptor (beta chain) stems from a study of cytomegalovirus exposure and HLA in healthy donors. The method was immunoSEQ multiplex PCR; TCRdb's version includes in-frame clones alone and lacks a portion of them. The sample yields approximately 110,000 clones, over 90% seen once. Study-wide results and limits: The study flagged fewer than 200 TCR beta chains as cytomegalovirus-associated.

Notes on this clone: Its antigen remains unknown.

Trimming removed 5 bases at V and 7 bases at J, with 18 bases between. The V gene's germline CDR1 is LNHDA and CDR2 SQIVND (reference sequence). The CDR3 extends over 15 amino acids. The sample comprised PBMCs. This clonotype was obtained from a woman aged 18-35 years in good health and CMV-seronegative. V usage is TRBV19 and J usage is TRBJ2-1; maybe TRBD2 (6 bases). CDR3 protein: CASSPQGREPNEQFF. CDR3 DNA sequence: TGTGCCAGTAGTCCCCAAGGTCGGGAGCCTAATGAGCAGTTCTTC.